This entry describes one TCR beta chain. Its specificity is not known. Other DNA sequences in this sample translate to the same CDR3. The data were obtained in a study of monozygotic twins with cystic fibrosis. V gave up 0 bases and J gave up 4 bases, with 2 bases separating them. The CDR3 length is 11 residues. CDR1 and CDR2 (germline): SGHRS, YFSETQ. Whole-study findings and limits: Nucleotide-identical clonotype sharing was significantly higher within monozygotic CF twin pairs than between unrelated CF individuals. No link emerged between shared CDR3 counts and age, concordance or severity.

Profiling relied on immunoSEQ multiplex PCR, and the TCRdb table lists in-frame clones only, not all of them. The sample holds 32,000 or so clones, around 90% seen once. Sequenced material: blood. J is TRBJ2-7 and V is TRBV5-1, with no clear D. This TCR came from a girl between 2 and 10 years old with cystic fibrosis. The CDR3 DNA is TGCGCCAGCAGCTTGGTGTACGAGCAGTACTTC. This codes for CASSLVYEQYF. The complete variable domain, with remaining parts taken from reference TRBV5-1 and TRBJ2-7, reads KAGVTQTPRYLIKTRGQQVTLSCSPISGHRSVSWYQQTPGQGLQFLFEYFSETQRNKGNFPGRFSGRQFSNSRSEMNVSTLELGDSALYLCASSLVYEQYFGPGTRLTVT.